Below are 12 T cell receptor beta chains sequenced from a single sample in a study of T cell repertoires in cytomegalovirus infection (dated by TCRdb to between 2019 and 2020). TCRdb shows the sequencer as Illumina HiSeq 1500. The public sequencing data were trimmed at Q25 with fastp and processed into clonotypes with MiXCR by TCRdb, which kept only in-frame beta chains. Every CDR3 protein is listed once, alongside the most common genes and DNA of its rows. In this sample the table shows approximately 350,000 distinct CDR3 sequences, roughly 34% of which occur a single time. Of the sample, about 13% falls within the top ten clones. The treatment or condition label, read with the paper, signifies: in vitro stimulation with specific CMV peptide epitopes to enrich CMV-specific T cells. Antigen specificity for these receptors is unknown. Sample: cultured PBMCs, taken from culture after CMV antigen stimulation. The receptors here all came from a human donor in good health (CMV status not recorded). Some clones in this sample may be carry-over from other donors' samples.

This rearrangement joins TRBV19 to TRBJ2-3; D is uncertain. Germline CDR1 and CDR2: LNHDA and SQIVND (reference sequence). This CDR3 spans 13 amino acids. The V and J ends lost 4 bases and 6 bases respectively, with 11 bases between them. The chain's CDR3 is CASSNPLRDTQYF. In DNA form, the CDR3 reads TGTGCCAGTAGTAACCCCCTACGGGATACGCAGTATTTT.

This chain joins TRBV24-1 and TRBJ2-3, with D maybe TRBD2 (6 bases). V was cut by 0 bases and J by 4 bases, with 13 bases left in between. The germline CDR1 and CDR2 sequences are KGHDR and SFDVKD. The CDR3 consists of 16 residues. CDR3 sequence: CATSDLGGGGPDTQYF. The DNA of the CDR3 is TGTGCCACCAGTGATTTGGGGGGAGGAGGGCCAGATACGCAGTATTTT.

As for this clonotype: The junction shows a germline mismatch at one end, possibly a read error. V usage is TRBV7-2 and J usage is TRBJ2-1; D might be TRBD1 (6 bases). The CDR3 runs to 12 residues. Germline V gene lookup returns CDR1 SGHTA and CDR2 FQGNSA. CDR3 DNA: TGTGCCAGCAGCTGGGACAACAAAGAGCAGTTCTTC. Translation: CASSWDNKEQFF.

V usage is TRBV12-3 or TRBV12-4 and J usage is TRBJ1-2; D not resolved. The germline V and J ends were trimmed by 4 bases and 3 bases, with 6 bases remaining between them. CDR3 length: 12 residues. As DNA, the CDR3 is TGTGCCAGCAGTTCCCGCTACTATGGCTACACCTTC. It translates to CASSSRYYGYTF.

This clonotype was seen more than once but under ten times. This chain uses TRBV7-8 with TRBJ1-2; D uncertain. CDR3 length equals 13 residues. Trimming removed 3 bases from V and 2 bases from J, with 7 bases in between. Germline loops: CDR1 SGHVS, CDR2 FQNEAQ. As DNA, the CDR3 is TGTGCCAGCAGCTTTGGGGAGAACTATGGCTACACCTTC. It yields the protein CASSFGENYGYTF.

This clonotype was observed a few times. This chain connects TRBV7-6 to TRBJ1-1; 9 nucleotides align to TRBD1. Germline CDR1 SGHVS, CDR2 FNYEAQ. Trimming at V came to 5 bases and at J to 7 bases, leaving 11 bases not matched to a gene. The CDR3 totals 15 residues. CDR3 loop: CASSAGTGLLGEAFF. The CDR3 DNA reads as TGTGCCAGCAGCGCCGGGACAGGGCTTTTGGGTGAAGCTTTCTTT.

The chain combines TRBV12-3 or TRBV12-4 with TRBJ2-3; TRBD1 matches at 10 bases. The CDR3 spans 18 residues. After removal of 6 bases from V and 2 bases from J, the junction contained 14 bases not matched to a gene. CDR3 protein: CASRSLDRGFPPTDTQYF. The DNA of the CDR3 is TGTGCCAGCAGATCTTTGGACAGGGGGTTTCCTCCCACAGATACGCAGTATTTT.

This clonotype has just a few counts. The CDR3 loop reads CASSSVGQSNYGYTF. As DNA, the CDR3 is TGTGCCAGTAGTTCCGTCGGACAGTCGAACTATGGCTACACCTTC. The chain links TRBV19 to TRBJ1-2, with D possibly being TRBD1 (6 bases). Per germline, CDR1 LNHDA and CDR2 SQIVND (reference sequence). The V end lost 5 bases, the J end lost 2 bases, and 15 bases lay between the germline ends. The CDR3 contains 15 residues. Together with reference TRBV19 and TRBJ1-2, the CDR3 gives the full variable domain: DGGITQSPKYLFRKEGQNVTLSCEQNLNHDAMYWYRQDPGQGLRLIYYSQIVNDFQKGDIAEGYSVSREKKESFPLTVTSAQKNPTAFYLCASSSVGQSNYGYTFGSGTRLTVV.

This clonotype was seen a few times. The chain joins TRBV12-3 or TRBV12-4 to TRBJ2-3; the D is unclear. This CDR3 has 12 amino acids. V shed 6 bases and J shed 7 bases, with 11 bases lying between them. The CDR3 DNA sequence: TGTGCCAGCAGCTCTGGGGTATATACGCAGTATTTT. It codes for CASSSGVYTQYF.

Only a few counts were recorded for this clonotype. V and J are TRBV4-3 and TRBJ2-7, with a possible D match to TRBD2 (5 bases). Germline CDR1 reads LGHNA; CDR2 reads YSLEER. The CDR3 runs to 14 residues. Trimming left V 1 base short and J 2 bases short, with 9 bases between. CDR3 DNA: TGCGCCAGCAGCCAAGTAGCCGGGGCCTACGAGCAGTACTTC. Its translation is CASSQVAGAYEQYF.

This clonotype was recorded at least ten times. This chain connects TRBV20-1 to TRBJ2-4; either TRBD1 or TRBD2 may fit D (5 bases each). CDR3 size: 13 residues. CDR1 and CDR2 (germline): DFQATT, SNEGSKA (reference sequence). V was trimmed by 1 base and J by 6 bases, leaving 10 bases between them. The CDR3 here is CSARVGDGNIQYF. The CDR3 region has the DNA TGCAGTGCTAGAGTGGGGGACGGAAACATTCAGTACTTC.

This clonotype was detected many times. The chain couples TRBV20-1 to TRBJ2-1; the match to TRBD2 covers 7 bases. The CDR3 length is 13 residues. CDR1 is DFQATT, CDR2 SNEGSKA, per germline (reference sequence). Trimming took 6 bases from V and 8 from J; bases not matched to a gene: 10. CDR3 in DNA: TGCAGTGCCGATGGACTAGTCACGGATGAGCAGTTCTTC. It translates to CSADGLVTDEQFF.